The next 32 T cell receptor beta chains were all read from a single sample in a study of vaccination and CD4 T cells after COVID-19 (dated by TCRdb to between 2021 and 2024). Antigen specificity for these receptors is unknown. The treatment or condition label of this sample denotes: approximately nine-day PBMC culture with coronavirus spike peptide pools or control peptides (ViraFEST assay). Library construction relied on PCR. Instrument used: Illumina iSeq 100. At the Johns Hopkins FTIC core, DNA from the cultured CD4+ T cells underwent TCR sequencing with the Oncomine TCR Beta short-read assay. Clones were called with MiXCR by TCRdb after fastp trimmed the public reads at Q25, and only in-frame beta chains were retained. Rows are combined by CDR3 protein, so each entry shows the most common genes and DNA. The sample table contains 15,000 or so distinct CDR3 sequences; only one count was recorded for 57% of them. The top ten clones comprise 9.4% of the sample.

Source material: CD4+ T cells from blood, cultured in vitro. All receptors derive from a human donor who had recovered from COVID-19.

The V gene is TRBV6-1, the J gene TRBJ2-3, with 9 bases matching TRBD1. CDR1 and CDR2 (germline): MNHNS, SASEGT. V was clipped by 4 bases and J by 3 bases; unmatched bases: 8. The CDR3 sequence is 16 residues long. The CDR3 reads CASSAPGTGRTDTQYF. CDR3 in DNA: TGTGCCAGCAGTGCACCCGGGACAGGGAGGACAGATACGCAGTATTTT.

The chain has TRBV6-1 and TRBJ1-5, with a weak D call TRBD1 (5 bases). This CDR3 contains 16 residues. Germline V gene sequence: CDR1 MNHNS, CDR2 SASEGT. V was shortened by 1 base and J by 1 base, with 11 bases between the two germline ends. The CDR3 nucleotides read TGTGCCAGCAGTGAAGAGGCAGGGTTGAGCAATCAGCCCCAGCATTTT. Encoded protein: CASSEEAGLSNQPQHF.

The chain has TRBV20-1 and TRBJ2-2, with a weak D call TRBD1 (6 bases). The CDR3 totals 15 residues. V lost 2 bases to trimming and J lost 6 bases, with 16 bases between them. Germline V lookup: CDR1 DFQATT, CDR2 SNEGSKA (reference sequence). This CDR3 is CSARSIRGVAGELFF. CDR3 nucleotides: TGCAGTGCTAGATCTATCAGGGGAGTCGCCGGGGAGCTGTTTTTT.

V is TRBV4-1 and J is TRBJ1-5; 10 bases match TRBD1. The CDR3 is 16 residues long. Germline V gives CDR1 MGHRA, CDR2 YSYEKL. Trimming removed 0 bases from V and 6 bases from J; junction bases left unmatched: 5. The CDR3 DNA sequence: TGCGCCAGCAGCCAAGATACGACAGGGGGCTCTCAGCCCCAGCATTTT. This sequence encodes CASSQDTTGGSQPQHF.

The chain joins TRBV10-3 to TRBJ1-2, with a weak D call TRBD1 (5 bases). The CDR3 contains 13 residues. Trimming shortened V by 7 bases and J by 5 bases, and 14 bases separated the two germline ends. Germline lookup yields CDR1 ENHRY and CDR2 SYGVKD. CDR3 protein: CAITGAVGYGYTF. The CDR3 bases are TGTGCCATCACCGGGGCTGTAGGGTATGGCTACACCTTC.

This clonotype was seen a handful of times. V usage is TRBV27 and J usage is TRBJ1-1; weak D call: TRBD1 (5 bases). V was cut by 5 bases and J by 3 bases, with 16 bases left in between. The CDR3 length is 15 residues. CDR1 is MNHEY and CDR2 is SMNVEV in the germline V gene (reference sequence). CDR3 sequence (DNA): TGTGCCAGCAGTCCTAGGGGTAACCTGGACACTGAAGCTTTCTTT. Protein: CASSPRGNLDTEAFF.

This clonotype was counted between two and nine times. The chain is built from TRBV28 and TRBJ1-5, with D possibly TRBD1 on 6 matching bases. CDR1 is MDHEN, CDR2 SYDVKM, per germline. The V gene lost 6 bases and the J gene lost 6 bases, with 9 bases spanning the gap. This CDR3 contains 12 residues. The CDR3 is CASRQGAQPQHF. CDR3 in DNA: TGTGCCAGCAGACAGGGAGCTCAGCCCCAGCATTTT.

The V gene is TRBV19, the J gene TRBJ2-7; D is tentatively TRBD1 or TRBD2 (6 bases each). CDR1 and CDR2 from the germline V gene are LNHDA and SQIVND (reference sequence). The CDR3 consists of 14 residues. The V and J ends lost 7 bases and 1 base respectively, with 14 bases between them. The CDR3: CASKSTGRSYEQYF. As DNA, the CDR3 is TGTGCCAGTAAGAGCACAGGGAGGTCCTACGAGCAGTACTTC.

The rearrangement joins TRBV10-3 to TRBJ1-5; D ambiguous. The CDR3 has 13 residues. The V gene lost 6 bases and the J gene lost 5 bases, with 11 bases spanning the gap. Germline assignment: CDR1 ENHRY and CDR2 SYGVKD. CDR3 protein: CAIREGDHQPQHF. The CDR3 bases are TGTGCCATCAGGGAAGGAGACCATCAGCCCCAGCATTTT.

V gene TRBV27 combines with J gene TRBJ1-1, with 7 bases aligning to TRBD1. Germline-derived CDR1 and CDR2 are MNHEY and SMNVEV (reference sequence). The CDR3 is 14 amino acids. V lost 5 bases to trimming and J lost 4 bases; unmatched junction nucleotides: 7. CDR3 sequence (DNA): TGTGCCAGCAGTACCTGGACAGGCCGCACTGAAGCTTTCTTT. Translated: CASSTWTGRTEAFF.

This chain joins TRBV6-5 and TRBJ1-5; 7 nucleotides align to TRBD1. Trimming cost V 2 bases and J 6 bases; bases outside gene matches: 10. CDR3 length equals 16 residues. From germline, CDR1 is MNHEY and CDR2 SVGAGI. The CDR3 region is CASSYPQQGRSQPQHF. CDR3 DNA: TGTGCCAGCAGTTACCCACAACAGGGGAGAAGTCAGCCCCAGCATTTT.

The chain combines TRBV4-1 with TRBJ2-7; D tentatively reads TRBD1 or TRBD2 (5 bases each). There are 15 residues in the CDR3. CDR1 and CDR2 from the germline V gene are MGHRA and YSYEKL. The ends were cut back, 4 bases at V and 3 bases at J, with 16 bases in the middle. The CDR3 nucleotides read TGCGCCAGCAGCCCATGGGACCCTAAGGGCTACGAGCAGTACTTC. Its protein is CASSPWDPKGYEQYF.

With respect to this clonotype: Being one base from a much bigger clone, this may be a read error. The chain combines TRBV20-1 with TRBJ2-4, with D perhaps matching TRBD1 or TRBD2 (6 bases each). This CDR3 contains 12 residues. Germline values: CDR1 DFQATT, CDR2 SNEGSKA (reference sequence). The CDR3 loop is CGARRGMNIQYF. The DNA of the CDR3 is TGCGGTGCTAGGAGGGGGATGAACATTCAGTACTTC.

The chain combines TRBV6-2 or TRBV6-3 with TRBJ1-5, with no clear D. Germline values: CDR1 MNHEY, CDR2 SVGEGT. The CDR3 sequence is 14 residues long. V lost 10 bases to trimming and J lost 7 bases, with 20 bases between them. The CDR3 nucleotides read TGTGCCATCCGTCCGGGGTCGGCGTTGCAGCCCCAGCATTTT. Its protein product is CAIRPGSALQPQHF.

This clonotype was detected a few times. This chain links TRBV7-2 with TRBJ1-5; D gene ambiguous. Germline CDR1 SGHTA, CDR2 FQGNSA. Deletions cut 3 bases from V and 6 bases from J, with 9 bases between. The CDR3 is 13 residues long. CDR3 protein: CASSLRMGQPQHF. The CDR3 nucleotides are TGTGCCAGCAGCTTGAGAATGGGTCAGCCCCAGCATTTT.

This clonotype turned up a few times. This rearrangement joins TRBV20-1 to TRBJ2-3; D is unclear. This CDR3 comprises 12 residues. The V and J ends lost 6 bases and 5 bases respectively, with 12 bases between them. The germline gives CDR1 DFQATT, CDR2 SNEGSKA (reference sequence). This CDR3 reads CSAQRERDTQYF. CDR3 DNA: TGCAGTGCACAAAGGGAAAGAGATACGCAGTATTTT.

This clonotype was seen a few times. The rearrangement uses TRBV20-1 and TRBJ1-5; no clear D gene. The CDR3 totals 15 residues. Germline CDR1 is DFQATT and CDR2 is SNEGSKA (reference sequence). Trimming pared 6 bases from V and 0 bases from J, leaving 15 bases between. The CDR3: CSAKSTLYSNQPQHF. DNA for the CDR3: TGCAGTGCAAAATCGACATTGTATAGCAATCAGCCCCAGCATTTT.

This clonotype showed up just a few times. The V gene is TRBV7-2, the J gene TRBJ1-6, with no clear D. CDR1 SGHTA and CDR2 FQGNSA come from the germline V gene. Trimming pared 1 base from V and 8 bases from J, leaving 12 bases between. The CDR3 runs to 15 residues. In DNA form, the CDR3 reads TGTGCCAGCAGCTTAGAGGGAGGGATGGATTCACCCCTCCACTTT. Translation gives CASSLEGGMDSPLHF.

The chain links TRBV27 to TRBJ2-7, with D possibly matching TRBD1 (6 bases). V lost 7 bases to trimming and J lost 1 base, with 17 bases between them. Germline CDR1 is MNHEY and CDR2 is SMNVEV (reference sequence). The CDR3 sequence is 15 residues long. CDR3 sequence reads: CASIPTLTGSYEQYF. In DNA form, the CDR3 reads TGTGCCAGCATTCCCACCCTCACAGGGTCCTACGAGCAGTACTTC.

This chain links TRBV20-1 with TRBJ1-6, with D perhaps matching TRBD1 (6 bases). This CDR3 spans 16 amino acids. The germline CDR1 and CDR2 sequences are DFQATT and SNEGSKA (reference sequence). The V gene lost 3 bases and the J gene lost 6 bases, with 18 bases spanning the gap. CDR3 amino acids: CSARDLQQGSNSPLHF. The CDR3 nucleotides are TGCAGTGCTAGGGACCTCCAACAGGGAAGTAATTCACCCCTCCACTTT.

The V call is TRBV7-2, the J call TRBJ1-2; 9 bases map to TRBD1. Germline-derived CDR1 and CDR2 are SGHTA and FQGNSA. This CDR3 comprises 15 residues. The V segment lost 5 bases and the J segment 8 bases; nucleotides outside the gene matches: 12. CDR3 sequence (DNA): TGTGCCAGCAGCCGTACGGGACAGGGACACCACGGCTACACCTTC. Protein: CASSRTGQGHHGYTF.

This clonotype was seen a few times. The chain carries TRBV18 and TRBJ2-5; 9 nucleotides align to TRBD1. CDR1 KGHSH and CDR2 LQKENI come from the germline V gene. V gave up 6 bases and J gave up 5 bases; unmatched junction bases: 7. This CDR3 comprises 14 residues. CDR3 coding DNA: TGTGCCAGCTCGTCAACAGGGGGCGGGGAGACCCAGTACTTC. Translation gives CASSSTGGGETQYF.

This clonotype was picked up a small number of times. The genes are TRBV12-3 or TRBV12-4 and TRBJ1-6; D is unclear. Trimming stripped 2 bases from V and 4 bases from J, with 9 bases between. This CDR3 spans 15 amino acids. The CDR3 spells CASSLRSVYNSPLHF. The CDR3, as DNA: TGTGCCAGCAGTTTACGGTCGGTTTATAATTCACCCCTCCACTTT.

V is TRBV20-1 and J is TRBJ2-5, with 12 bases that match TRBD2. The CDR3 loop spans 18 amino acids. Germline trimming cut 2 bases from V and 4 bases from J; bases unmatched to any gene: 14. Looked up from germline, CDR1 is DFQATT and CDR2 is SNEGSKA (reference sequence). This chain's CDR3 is CSARPWGRLAGEAETQYF. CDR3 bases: TGCAGTGCTAGACCTTGGGGGAGACTAGCGGGAGAAGCAGAGACCCAGTACTTC.

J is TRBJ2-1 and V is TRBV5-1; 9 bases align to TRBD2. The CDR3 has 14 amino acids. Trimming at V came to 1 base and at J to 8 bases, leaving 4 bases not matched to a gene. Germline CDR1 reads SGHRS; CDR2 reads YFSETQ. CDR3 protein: CASSLIAGDYEQFF. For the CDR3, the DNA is TGCGCCAGCAGCTTGATAGCGGGAGACTATGAGCAGTTCTTC.

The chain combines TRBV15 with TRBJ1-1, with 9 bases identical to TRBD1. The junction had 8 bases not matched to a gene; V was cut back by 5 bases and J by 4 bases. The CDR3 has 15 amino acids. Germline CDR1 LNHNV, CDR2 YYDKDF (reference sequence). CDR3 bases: TGTGCCACCAGCCGATCACCGGGACAGGGCACTGAAGCTTTCTTT. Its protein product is CATSRSPGQGTEAFF.

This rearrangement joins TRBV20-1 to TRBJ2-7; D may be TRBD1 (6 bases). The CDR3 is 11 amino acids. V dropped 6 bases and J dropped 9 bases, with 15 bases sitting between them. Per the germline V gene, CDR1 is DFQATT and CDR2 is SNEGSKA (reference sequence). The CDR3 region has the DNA TGCAGTGCCTATCAGGGGCAGGGGCAGTACTTC. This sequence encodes CSAYQGQGQYF.

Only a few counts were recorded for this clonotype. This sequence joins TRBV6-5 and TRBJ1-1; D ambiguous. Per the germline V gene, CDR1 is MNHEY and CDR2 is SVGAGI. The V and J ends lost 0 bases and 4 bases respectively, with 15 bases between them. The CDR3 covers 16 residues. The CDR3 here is CASSYSNPGVGTEAFF. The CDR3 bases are TGTGCCAGCAGTTACTCGAATCCGGGTGTAGGCACTGAAGCTTTCTTT.

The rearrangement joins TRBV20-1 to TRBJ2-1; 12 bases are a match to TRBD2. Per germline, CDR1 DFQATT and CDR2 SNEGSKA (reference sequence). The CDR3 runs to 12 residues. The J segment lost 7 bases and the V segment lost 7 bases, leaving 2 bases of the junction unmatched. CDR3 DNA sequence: TGCAGTGGGACTAGCGGGATGAATGAGCAGTTCTTC. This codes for CSGTSGMNEQFF.

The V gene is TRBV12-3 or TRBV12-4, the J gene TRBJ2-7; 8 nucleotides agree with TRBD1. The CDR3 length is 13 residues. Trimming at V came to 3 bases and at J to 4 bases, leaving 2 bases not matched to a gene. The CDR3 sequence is CASSFGQGYEQYF. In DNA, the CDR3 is TGTGCCAGCAGTTTCGGACAGGGTTACGAGCAGTACTTC.

For the CDR3, the DNA is TGTGCCACCAGTGATTCCGGGACAGGGGCAGAGACCCAGTACTTC. As protein: CATSDSGTGAETQYF. V is TRBV24-1 and J is TRBJ2-5; 10 bases align to TRBD1. After removal of 2 bases from V and 4 bases from J, the junction contained 3 bases not matched to a gene. The CDR3 length is 15 residues. Germline assignment: CDR1 KGHDR and CDR2 SFDVKD.

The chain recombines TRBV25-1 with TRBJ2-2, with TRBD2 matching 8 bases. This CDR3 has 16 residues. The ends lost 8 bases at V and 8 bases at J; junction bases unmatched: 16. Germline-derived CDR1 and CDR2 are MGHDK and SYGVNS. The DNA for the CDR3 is TGTGCCAGCGGGGCGTACTTCGGGACTAGTGGGGGGGAGCTGTTTTTT. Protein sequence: CASGAYFGTSGGELFF.